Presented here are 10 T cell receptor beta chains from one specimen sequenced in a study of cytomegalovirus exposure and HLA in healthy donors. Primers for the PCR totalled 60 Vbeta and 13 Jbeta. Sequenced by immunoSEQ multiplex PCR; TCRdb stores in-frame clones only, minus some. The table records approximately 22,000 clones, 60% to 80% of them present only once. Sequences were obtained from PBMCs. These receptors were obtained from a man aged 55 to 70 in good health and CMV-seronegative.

CDR3 nucleotide sequence: TGTGCCAGCACTCGGGGACTAGCGGGAATTGAGCAGTTCTTC. It specifies CASTRGLAGIEQFF. The chain has TRBV7-2 and TRBJ2-1; TRBD2 agrees at 13 bases. The J segment lost 9 bases and the V segment lost 7 bases, leaving 6 bases of the junction unmatched. Germline CDR1 is SGHTA and CDR2 is FQGNSA. This CDR3 is built from 14 residues.

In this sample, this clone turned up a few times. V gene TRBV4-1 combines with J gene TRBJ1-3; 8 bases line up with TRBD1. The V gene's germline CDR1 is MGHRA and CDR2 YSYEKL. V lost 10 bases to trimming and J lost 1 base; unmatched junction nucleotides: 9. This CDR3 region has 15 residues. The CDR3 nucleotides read TGCGCCACCGCTAATACAGGGGGGTCTGGAAACACCATATATTTT. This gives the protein CATANTGGSGNTIYF.

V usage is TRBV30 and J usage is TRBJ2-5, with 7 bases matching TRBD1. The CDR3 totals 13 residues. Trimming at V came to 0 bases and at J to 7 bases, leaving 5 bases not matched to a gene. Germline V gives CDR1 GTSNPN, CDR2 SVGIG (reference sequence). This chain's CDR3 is CAWSVSGGGTQYF. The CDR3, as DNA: TGTGCCTGGAGTGTGTCAGGGGGTGGGACCCAGTACTTC.

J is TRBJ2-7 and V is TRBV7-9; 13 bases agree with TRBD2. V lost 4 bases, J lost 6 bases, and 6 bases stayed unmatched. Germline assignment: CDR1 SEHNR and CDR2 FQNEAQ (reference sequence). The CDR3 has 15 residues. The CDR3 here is CASSSRLAGGVEQYF. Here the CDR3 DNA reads TGTGCCAGCAGCTCTAGACTAGCGGGGGGCGTCGAGCAGTACTTC.

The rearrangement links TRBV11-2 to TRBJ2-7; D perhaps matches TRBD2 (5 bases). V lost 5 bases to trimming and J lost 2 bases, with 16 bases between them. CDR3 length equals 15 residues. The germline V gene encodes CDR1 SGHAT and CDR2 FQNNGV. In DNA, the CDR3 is TGTGCCAGCAGCCACCGCGCTGGAGGCACCTACGAGCAGTACTTC. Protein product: CASSHRAGGTYEQYF.

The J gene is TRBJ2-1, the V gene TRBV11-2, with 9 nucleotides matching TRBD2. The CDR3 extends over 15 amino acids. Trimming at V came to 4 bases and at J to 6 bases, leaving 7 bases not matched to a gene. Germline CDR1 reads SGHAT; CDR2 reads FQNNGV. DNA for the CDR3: TGTGCCAGCAGCTCCCTCCTTAGCGGGAGCAATGAGCAGTTCTTC. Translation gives CASSSLLSGSNEQFF.

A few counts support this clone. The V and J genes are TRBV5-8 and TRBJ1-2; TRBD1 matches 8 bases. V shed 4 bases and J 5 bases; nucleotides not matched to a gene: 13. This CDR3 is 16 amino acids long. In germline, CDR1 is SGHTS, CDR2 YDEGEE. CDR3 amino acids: CASSPVGAGGAYGYTF. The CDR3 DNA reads TGTGCCAGCAGCCCAGTTGGGGCAGGGGGCGCGTATGGCTACACCTTC.

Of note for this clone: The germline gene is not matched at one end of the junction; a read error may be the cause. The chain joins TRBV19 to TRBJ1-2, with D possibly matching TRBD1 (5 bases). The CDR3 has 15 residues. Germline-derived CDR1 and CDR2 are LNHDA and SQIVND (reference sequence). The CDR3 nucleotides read TGTTCCAGTAGTATTGGCACAGGTTCTAACTATGGCTACACCTTC. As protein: CSSSIGTGSNYGYTF.

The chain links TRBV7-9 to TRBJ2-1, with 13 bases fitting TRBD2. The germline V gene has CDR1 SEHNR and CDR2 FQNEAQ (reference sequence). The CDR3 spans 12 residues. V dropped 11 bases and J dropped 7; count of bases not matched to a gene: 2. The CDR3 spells CAGTSGENEQFF. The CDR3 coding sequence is TGTGCCGGGACTAGCGGGGAGAATGAGCAGTTCTTC.

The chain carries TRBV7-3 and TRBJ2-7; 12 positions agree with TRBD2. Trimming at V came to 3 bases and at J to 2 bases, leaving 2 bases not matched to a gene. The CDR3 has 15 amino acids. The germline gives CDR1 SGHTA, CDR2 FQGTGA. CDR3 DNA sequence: TGTGCCAGCAGCTTCAGACTAGCGGGGGCCTACGAGCAGTACTTC. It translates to CASSFRLAGAYEQYF. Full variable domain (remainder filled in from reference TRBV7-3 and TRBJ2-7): GAGVSQTPSNKVTEKGKYVELRCDPISGHTALYWYRQSLGQGPEFLIYFQGTGAADDSGLPNDRFFAVRPEGSVSTLKIQRTERGDSAVYLCASSFRLAGAYEQYFGPGTRLTVT.